A selection of T cell receptor beta chains follows, all from one sample in a study of T-cell memory formation after mild COVID-19. One entry per CDR3 protein results from TCRdb running MiXCR on the 5' RACE reads. Here the sample spans 100,000 or so distinct CDR3 sequences, 11% being singletons. Sequencing used PBMCs or a T cell subset sorted from them (not recorded which). The receptors were sampled from a man between 18 and 35 years old who had mild COVID-19 (a few samples of this study predate the infection). Cell type and time point are not known. Each CDR3 is given with its conserved first and last residue. The order of the fields is D gene, V gene, clone size, J gene, CDR3 DNA, CDR3 protein. The D gene is left open where the match is weak. Clone size, where shown, is once, few, many, or a class for clones that have expanded.

d_gene: TRBD2
v_gene: TRBV7-6
abundance: .
j_gene: TRBJ2-3
CDR3nt: TGTGCCAGCAGCTTAGGGCGGGAGGCTAACCCAGATACGCAGTATTTT
CDR3aa: CASSLGREANPDTQYF

d_gene: TRBD2
v_gene: TRBV5-8
abundance: .
j_gene: TRBJ2-3
CDR3nt: TGTGCCAGCACCACCGGACTAGCGGGGGGCGATACGCAGTATTTT
CDR3aa: CASTTGLAGGDTQYF

d_gene: TRBD1
v_gene: TRBV20-1
abundance: .
j_gene: TRBJ1-5
CDR3nt: TGCAGTGCTAGAATCATGGGACAGGGGCTCAATCAGCCCCAGCATTTT
CDR3aa: CSARIMGQGLNQPQHF

d_gene: TRBD2
v_gene: TRBV2
abundance: few
j_gene: TRBJ2-5
CDR3nt: TGTGCCAGCAGTGAATCATTAGCGGGGGAGACCCAGTACTTC
CDR3aa: CASSESLAGETQYF

d_gene: TRBD2
v_gene: TRBV3-1
abundance: few
j_gene: TRBJ2-3
CDR3nt: TGTGCCAGCAGCCAAGATTTCGATAGCGGGAGCACAGATACGCAGTATTTT
CDR3aa: CASSQDFDSGSTDTQYF

d_gene: .
v_gene: TRBV6-1
abundance: .
j_gene: TRBJ2-7
CDR3nt: TGTGCCAGCAGTGAACCCACCTACGAGCAGTACTTC
CDR3aa: CASSEPTYEQYF

d_gene: TRBD1
v_gene: TRBV6-5
abundance: .
j_gene: TRBJ1-1
CDR3nt: TGTGCCAGCAGTTACTCTAGGACAGGGGGCACTGAAGCTTTCTTT
CDR3aa: CASSYSRTGGTEAFF

d_gene: TRBD2
v_gene: TRBV5-1
abundance: .
j_gene: TRBJ2-5
CDR3nt: TGCGCCAGCAGGGTCACTAGCGGATTGGGAGAGACCCAGTACTTC
CDR3aa: CASRVTSGLGETQYF

d_gene: .
v_gene: TRBV7-2
abundance: .
j_gene: TRBJ2-7
CDR3nt: TGTGCCAGCAGCTTCATAGCCGGGGCTCCCTACGAGCAGTACTTC
CDR3aa: CASSFIAGAPYEQYF

d_gene: .
v_gene: TRBV7-9
abundance: many
j_gene: TRBJ1-1
CDR3nt: TGTGCCAGCAGCTTAACACAGATAAACACTGAAGCTTTCTTT
CDR3aa: CASSLTQINTEAFF

d_gene: .
v_gene: TRBV29-1
abundance: many
j_gene: TRBJ2-3
CDR3nt: TGCAGCGTTGTCCGGCGGGGCACAGATACGCAGTATTTT
CDR3aa: CSVVRRGTDTQYF

d_gene: TRBD2
v_gene: TRBV9
abundance: few
j_gene: TRBJ2-1
CDR3nt: TGTGCCAGCAGCGTCTCGAGCGGGGGGGCTTGGGCCAACAATGAGCAGTTCTTC
CDR3aa: CASSVSSGGAWANNEQFF

d_gene: .
v_gene: TRBV7-9
abundance: many
j_gene: TRBJ2-3
CDR3nt: TGTGCCAGCAGCCGGTGGGATACGCAGTATTTT
CDR3aa: CASSRWDTQYF

d_gene: TRBD1
v_gene: TRBV4-3
abundance: many
j_gene: TRBJ1-1
CDR3nt: TGCGCCAGCAGCCCTCAGGGGGTTGCTGGGGCTAGCACTGAAGCTTTCTTT
CDR3aa: CASSPQGVAGASTEAFF

d_gene: .
v_gene: TRBV6-2/TRBV6-3
abundance: few
j_gene: TRBJ2-7
CDR3nt: TGTGCCAGCAGGGACGGCTCCTACGAGCAGTACTTC
CDR3aa: CASRDGSYEQYF

d_gene: .
v_gene: TRBV11-3
abundance: .
j_gene: TRBJ2-3
CDR3nt: TGTGCCAGCACCGAACGGGGAGGAGATACGCAGTATTTT
CDR3aa: CASTERGGDTQYF

d_gene: .
v_gene: TRBV6-5
abundance: few
j_gene: TRBJ1-1
CDR3nt: TGTGCCAGCAGTTACTCTGGGGAGACGAACACTGAAGCTTTCTTT
CDR3aa: CASSYSGETNTEAFF

d_gene: TRBD2
v_gene: TRBV6-1
abundance: few
j_gene: TRBJ2-3
CDR3nt: TGTGCCAGCAGTAAGGGGATGGGCGGGGGGAGCACAGATACGCAGTATTTT
CDR3aa: CASSKGMGGGSTDTQYF

d_gene: .
v_gene: TRBV19
abundance: .
j_gene: TRBJ2-7
CDR3nt: TGTGCCAGTAGTAACCGGGATGAGAGCTACGAGCAGTACTTC
CDR3aa: CASSNRDESYEQYF

d_gene: TRBD1
v_gene: TRBV12-3/TRBV12-4
abundance: .
j_gene: TRBJ2-4
CDR3nt: TGTGCCAGCAGTTTTCGGACAGGGGGCCCGAAAAGCGGGCCAGCAGCCAAAAACATTCAGTACTTC
CDR3aa: CASSFRTGGPKSGPAAKNIQYF

d_gene: .
v_gene: TRBV29-1
abundance: .
j_gene: TRBJ2-1
CDR3nt: TGCAGCGTTGTGGGTCACGGTGACAACAATGAGCAGTTCTTC
CDR3aa: CSVVGHGDNNEQFF

d_gene: .
v_gene: TRBV7-2
abundance: .
j_gene: TRBJ1-2
CDR3nt: TGTGCCAGCAGCCTCTTATCGGACGGCCACTATGGCTACACCTTC
CDR3aa: CASSLLSDGHYGYTF

d_gene: .
v_gene: TRBV7-9
abundance: few
j_gene: TRBJ2-1
CDR3nt: TGTGCCAGCAGCTTAGGCCTACCTGAGCAGTTCTTC
CDR3aa: CASSLGLPEQFF

d_gene: .
v_gene: TRBV12-3/TRBV12-4
abundance: .
j_gene: TRBJ2-7
CDR3nt: TGTGCCAGCAGTTTAAGCTGGTACGAGCAGTACTTC
CDR3aa: CASSLSWYEQYF

d_gene: TRBD2
v_gene: TRBV7-2
abundance: many
j_gene: TRBJ2-5
CDR3nt: TGTGCCAGCAGCTCCCCCGTACTTGGGGGGGGCCAAGAGACCCAGTACTTC
CDR3aa: CASSSPVLGGGQETQYF

d_gene: TRBD1
v_gene: TRBV19
abundance: .
j_gene: TRBJ1-1
CDR3nt: TGTGCCAGTACTACAGGGGGCACGAACACTGAAGCTTTCTTT
CDR3aa: CASTTGGTNTEAFF

d_gene: .
v_gene: TRBV6-5
abundance: many
j_gene: TRBJ1-6
CDR3nt: TGTGCCAGCAGTTACGCCTTTTCTCAGGGGCAAAATTCACCCCTCCACTTT
CDR3aa: CASSYAFSQGQNSPLHF

d_gene: .
v_gene: TRBV11-3
abundance: .
j_gene: TRBJ2-3
CDR3nt: TGTGCCAGCAGCTCCCACTCAGATACGCAGTATTTT
CDR3aa: CASSSHSDTQYF

d_gene: TRBD1
v_gene: TRBV4-1
abundance: .
j_gene: TRBJ1-1
CDR3nt: TGCGCCAGCAGCCGGGGACAGGGGGTAACTGAAGCTTTCTTT
CDR3aa: CASSRGQGVTEAFF

d_gene: .
v_gene: TRBV7-9
abundance: many
j_gene: TRBJ2-5
CDR3nt: TGTGCCAGCAGGCCGACAGCCCGTTCAATGGAGACCCAGTACTTC
CDR3aa: CASRPTARSMETQYF

d_gene: TRBD1
v_gene: TRBV20-1
abundance: .
j_gene: TRBJ1-1
CDR3nt: TGCAGTGCTAGGGGACAGCACATGAACACTGAAGCTTTCTTT
CDR3aa: CSARGQHMNTEAFF

d_gene: TRBD1
v_gene: TRBV29-1
abundance: .
j_gene: TRBJ2-1
CDR3nt: TGCAGCGTTGACCACAGGGGTTACAATGAGCAGTTCTTC
CDR3aa: CSVDHRGYNEQFF

d_gene: TRBD2
v_gene: TRBV7-6
abundance: .
j_gene: TRBJ2-1
CDR3nt: TGTGCCAGCAGCTGGCGGGGGAGTGAGCAGTTCTTC
CDR3aa: CASSWRGSEQFF

d_gene: TRBD1
v_gene: TRBV7-8
abundance: few
j_gene: TRBJ1-3
CDR3nt: TGTGCCAGCAGCTTATGGACAGGGGCAGGAAACACCATATATTTT
CDR3aa: CASSLWTGAGNTIYF

d_gene: .
v_gene: TRBV4-1
abundance: few
j_gene: TRBJ2-1
CDR3nt: TGCGCCAGCAGCCAGAACGACAGGTCGAATGAGCAGTTCTTC
CDR3aa: CASSQNDRSNEQFF

d_gene: .
v_gene: TRBV7-9
abundance: .
j_gene: TRBJ1-3
CDR3nt: TGTGCCAGCAGTCAAGGGGTTTCGGATGGAAACACCATATATTTT
CDR3aa: CASSQGVSDGNTIYF

d_gene: TRBD2
v_gene: TRBV7-2
abundance: many
j_gene: TRBJ2-4
CDR3nt: TGTGCCAGCAGCCAAACTAGCGGGGGGGCCGATTTTAACATTCAGTACTTC
CDR3aa: CASSQTSGGADFNIQYF

d_gene: TRBD1
v_gene: TRBV6-6
abundance: few
j_gene: TRBJ2-2
CDR3nt: TGTGCCAGCAGTTATGGGACAGGGACCGGGGAGCTGTTTTTT
CDR3aa: CASSYGTGTGELFF

d_gene: .
v_gene: TRBV12-3/TRBV12-4
abundance: many
j_gene: TRBJ2-2
CDR3nt: TGTGCCAGCAGTTTCCCCGAGACACCGAACACCGGGGAGCTGTTTTTT
CDR3aa: CASSFPETPNTGELFF

d_gene: TRBD2
v_gene: TRBV27
abundance: few
j_gene: TRBJ2-7
CDR3nt: TGTGCCAGCAGCCGGACTAGCTCATACGAGCAGTACTTC
CDR3aa: CASSRTSSYEQYF

d_gene: .
v_gene: TRBV27
abundance: .
j_gene: TRBJ1-1
CDR3nt: TGTGCCAGCAGTTGGGCAGGGGCGAACACTGAAGCTTTCTTT
CDR3aa: CASSWAGANTEAFF

d_gene: .
v_gene: TRBV9
abundance: few
j_gene: TRBJ2-1
CDR3nt: TGTGCCAGCAGCGCCCGCGGGAAACCTTCCTACAATGAGCAGTTCTTC
CDR3aa: CASSARGKPSYNEQFF

d_gene: TRBD2
v_gene: TRBV6-1
abundance: few
j_gene: TRBJ2-7
CDR3nt: TGTGCCAGCAGTGAGGGGGGGAACTACGAGCAGTACTTC
CDR3aa: CASSEGGNYEQYF

d_gene: .
v_gene: TRBV6-1
abundance: .
j_gene: TRBJ2-7
CDR3nt: TGTGCCAGCAGTCAGTCTGGGTCAAGGTCCTACGAGCAGTACTTC
CDR3aa: CASSQSGSRSYEQYF

d_gene: .
v_gene: TRBV11-2
abundance: .
j_gene: TRBJ2-3
CDR3nt: TGTGCCAGCAGCTCGCGGGGGCAGGGGGCGCGAGGCACAGATACGCAGTATTTT
CDR3aa: CASSSRGQGARGTDTQYF

d_gene: .
v_gene: TRBV20-1
abundance: few
j_gene: TRBJ2-7
CDR3nt: TGCAGTGCTAGAGATGGCGAGCAGTACTTC
CDR3aa: CSARDGEQYF

d_gene: TRBD2
v_gene: TRBV6-4
abundance: .
j_gene: TRBJ2-3
CDR3nt: TGTGCCAGCAGTGAAGCGGGGGGGAGCACAGATACGCAGTATTTT
CDR3aa: CASSEAGGSTDTQYF

d_gene: .
v_gene: TRBV6-6
abundance: .
j_gene: TRBJ1-5
CDR3nt: TGTGCCAGCAGCATGGACAGACCCCAGCATTTT
CDR3aa: CASSMDRPQHF

d_gene: .
v_gene: TRBV20-1
abundance: .
j_gene: TRBJ2-3
CDR3nt: TGCAGTGCCACGGATAACGGGGATACGCAGTATTTT
CDR3aa: CSATDNGDTQYF

d_gene: .
v_gene: TRBV25-1
abundance: few
j_gene: TRBJ1-2
CDR3nt: TGTGCCAGCAGTGAGGCCCAGAACTATGGCTACACCTTC
CDR3aa: CASSEAQNYGYTF

d_gene: TRBD1
v_gene: TRBV2
abundance: few
j_gene: TRBJ1-1
CDR3nt: TGTGCCACCGGGACAGGGACGCCTGAAGCTTTCTTT
CDR3aa: CATGTGTPEAFF

d_gene: TRBD2
v_gene: TRBV3-1
abundance: few
j_gene: TRBJ2-5
CDR3nt: TGTGCCAGCAGCCCGGGGGGGTTGACCGGCGAGACCCAGTACTTC
CDR3aa: CASSPGGLTGETQYF

d_gene: TRBD1
v_gene: TRBV7-3
abundance: many
j_gene: TRBJ2-5
CDR3nt: TGTGCCAGCAGCTTAATTCCGAGACAGGGAGAGACCCAGTACTTC
CDR3aa: CASSLIPRQGETQYF

d_gene: TRBD2
v_gene: TRBV4-3
abundance: few
j_gene: TRBJ2-7
CDR3nt: TGCGCCAGCAGCCTCCGGGCTAGCGGCTACGAGCAGTACTTC
CDR3aa: CASSLRASGYEQYF

d_gene: TRBD1
v_gene: TRBV4-3
abundance: few
j_gene: TRBJ1-1
CDR3nt: TGCGCCAGCAGCCAAGATGGTCACAGGGGAGTGAACACTGAAGCTTTCTTT
CDR3aa: CASSQDGHRGVNTEAFF

d_gene: .
v_gene: TRBV27
abundance: .
j_gene: TRBJ1-5
CDR3nt: TGTGCCAGCAAAGGGGCAGGAAATCAGCCCCAGCATTTT
CDR3aa: CASKGAGNQPQHF

d_gene: TRBD2
v_gene: TRBV7-3
abundance: .
j_gene: TRBJ2-5
CDR3nt: TGTGCCAGCAGCTTAATGGCGGGGGGGGCCCAAGAGACCCAGTACTTC
CDR3aa: CASSLMAGGAQETQYF